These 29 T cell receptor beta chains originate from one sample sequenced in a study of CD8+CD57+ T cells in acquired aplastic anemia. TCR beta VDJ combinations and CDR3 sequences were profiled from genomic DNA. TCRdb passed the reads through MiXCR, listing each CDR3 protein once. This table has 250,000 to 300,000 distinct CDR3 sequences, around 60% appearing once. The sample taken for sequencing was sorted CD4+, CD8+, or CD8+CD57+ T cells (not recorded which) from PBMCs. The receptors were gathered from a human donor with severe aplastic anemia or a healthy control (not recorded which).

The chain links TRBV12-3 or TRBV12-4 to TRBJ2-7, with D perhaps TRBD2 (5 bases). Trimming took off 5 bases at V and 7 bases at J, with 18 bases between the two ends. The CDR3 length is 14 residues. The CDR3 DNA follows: TGTGCCAGCAGTCCCCCGCTCGGGGTGGGGGAGCAGTACTTC. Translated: CASSPPLGVGEQYF.

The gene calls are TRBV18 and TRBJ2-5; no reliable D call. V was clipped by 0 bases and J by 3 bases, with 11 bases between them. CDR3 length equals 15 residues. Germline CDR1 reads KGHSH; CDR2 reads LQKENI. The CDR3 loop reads CASSPPGWVEETQYF. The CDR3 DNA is TGTGCCAGCTCACCACCAGGGTGGGTCGAAGAGACCCAGTACTTC.

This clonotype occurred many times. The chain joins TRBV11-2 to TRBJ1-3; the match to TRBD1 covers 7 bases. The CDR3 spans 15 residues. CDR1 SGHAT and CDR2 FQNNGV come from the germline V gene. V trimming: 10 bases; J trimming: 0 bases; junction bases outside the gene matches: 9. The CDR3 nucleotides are TGTGCCACCTCGGGGGACAGCCCCTCTGGAAACACCATATATTTT. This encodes CATSGDSPSGNTIYF.

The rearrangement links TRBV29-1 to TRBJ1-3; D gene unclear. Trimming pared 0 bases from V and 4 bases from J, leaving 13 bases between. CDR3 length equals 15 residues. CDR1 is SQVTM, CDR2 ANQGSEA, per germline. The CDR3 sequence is CSVEDPDLTGNTIYF. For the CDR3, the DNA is TGCAGCGTTGAAGATCCCGACCTGACAGGAAACACCATATATTTT.

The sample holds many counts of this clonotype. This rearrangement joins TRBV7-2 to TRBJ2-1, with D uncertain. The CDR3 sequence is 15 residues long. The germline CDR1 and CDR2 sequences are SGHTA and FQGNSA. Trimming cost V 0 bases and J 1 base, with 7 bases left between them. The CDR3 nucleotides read TGTGCCAGCAGCTTAGCCTACGCTTCCTACAATGAGCAGTTCTTC. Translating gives CASSLAYASYNEQFF.

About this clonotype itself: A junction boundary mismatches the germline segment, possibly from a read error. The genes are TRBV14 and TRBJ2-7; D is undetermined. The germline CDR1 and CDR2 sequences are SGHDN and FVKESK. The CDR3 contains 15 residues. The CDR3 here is CACSQDGAGSYEQYF. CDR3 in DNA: TGTGCCTGCAGCCAAGATGGCGCAGGCTCCTATGAGCAGTACTTC.

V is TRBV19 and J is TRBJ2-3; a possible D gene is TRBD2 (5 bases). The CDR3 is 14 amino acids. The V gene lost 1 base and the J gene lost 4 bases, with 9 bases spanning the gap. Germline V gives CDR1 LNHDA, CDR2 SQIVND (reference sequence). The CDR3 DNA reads TGTGCCAGTAGTATAGCGGGGTTCTCAGATACGCAGTATTTT. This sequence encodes CASSIAGFSDTQYF.

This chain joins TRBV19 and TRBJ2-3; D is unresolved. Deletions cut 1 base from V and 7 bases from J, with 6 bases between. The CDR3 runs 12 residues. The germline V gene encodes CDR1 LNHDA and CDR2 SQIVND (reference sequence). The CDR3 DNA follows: TGTGCCAGTAGTATAGGAGGCTATACGCAGTATTTT. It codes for CASSIGGYTQYF.

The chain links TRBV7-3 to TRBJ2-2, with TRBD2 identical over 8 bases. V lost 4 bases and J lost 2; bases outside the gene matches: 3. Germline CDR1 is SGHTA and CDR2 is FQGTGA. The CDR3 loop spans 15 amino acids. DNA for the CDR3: TGTGCCAGCAGCTCTAGCGGGCATAACACCGGGGAGCTGTTTTTT. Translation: CASSSSGHNTGELFF.

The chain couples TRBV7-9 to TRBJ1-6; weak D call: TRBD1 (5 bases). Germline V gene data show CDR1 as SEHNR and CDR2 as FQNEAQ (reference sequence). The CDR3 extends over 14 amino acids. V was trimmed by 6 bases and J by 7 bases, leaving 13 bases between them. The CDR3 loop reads CASSFGGLNSPLHF. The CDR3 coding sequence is TGTGCCAGCAGTTTCGGGGGGTTGAATTCACCCCTCCACTTT.

In DNA, the CDR3 is TGCAGCGTCGGTTCGGCCGCGAGTGGGGGCTACACCTTC. Translated: CSVGSAASGGYTF. The V and J genes are TRBV29-1 and TRBJ1-2; D gene uncertain. Trimming took off 6 bases at V and 8 bases at J, with 19 bases between the two ends. The germline gives CDR1 SQVTM, CDR2 ANQGSEA. There are 13 residues in the CDR3.

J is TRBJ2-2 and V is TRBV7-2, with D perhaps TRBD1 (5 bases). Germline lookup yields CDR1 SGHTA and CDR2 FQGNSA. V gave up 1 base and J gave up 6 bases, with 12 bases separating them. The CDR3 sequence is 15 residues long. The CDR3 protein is CASSLGGETAGELFF. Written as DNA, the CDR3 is TGTGCCAGCAGCTTAGGGGGCGAGACGGCCGGGGAGCTGTTTTTT.

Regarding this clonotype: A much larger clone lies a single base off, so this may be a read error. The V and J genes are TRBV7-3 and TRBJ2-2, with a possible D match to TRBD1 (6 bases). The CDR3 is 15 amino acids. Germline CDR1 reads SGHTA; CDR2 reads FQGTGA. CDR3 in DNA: TGTGCCAGCAGCCCACAGGGTACGAACGCCGGGGAGCTGTTTTTT. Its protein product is CASSPQGTNAGELFF.

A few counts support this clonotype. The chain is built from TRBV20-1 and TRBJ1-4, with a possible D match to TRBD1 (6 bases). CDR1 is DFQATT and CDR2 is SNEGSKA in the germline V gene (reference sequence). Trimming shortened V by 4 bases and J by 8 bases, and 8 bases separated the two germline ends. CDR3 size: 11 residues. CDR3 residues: CSANREEKLFF. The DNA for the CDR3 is TGCAGTGCTAACAGGGAAGAAAAACTGTTTTTT.

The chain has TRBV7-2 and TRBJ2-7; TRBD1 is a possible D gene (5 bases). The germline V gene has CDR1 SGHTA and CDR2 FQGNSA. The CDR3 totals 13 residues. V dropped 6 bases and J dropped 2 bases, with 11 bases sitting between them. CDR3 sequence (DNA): TGTGCCAGCAGTCACACAGGAGCCTACGAGCAGTACTTC. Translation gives CASSHTGAYEQYF.

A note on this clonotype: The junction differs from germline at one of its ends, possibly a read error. The DNA for the CDR3 is TGTGCCAGCACCTCAACCTACGAGCATTACTTC. As protein: CASTSTYEHYF. The V and J genes are TRBV7-2 and TRBJ2-7; unclear D gene. Germline values: CDR1 SGHTA, CDR2 FQGNSA. The CDR3 totals 11 residues.

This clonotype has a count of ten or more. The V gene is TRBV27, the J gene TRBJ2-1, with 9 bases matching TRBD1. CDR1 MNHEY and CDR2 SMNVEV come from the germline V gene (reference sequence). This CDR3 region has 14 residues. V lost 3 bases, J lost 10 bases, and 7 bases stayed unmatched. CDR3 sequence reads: CASSFETGQGEQFF. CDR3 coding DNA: TGTGCCAGCAGTTTTGAGACAGGACAGGGGGAGCAGTTCTTC.

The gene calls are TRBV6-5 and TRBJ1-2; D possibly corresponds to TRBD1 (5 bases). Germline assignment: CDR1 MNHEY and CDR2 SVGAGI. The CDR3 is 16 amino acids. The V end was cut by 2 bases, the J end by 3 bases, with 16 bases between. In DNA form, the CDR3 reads TGTGCCAGCAGTTACATCGGGGGAAGGGAGGACTATGGCTACACCTTC. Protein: CASSYIGGREDYGYTF.

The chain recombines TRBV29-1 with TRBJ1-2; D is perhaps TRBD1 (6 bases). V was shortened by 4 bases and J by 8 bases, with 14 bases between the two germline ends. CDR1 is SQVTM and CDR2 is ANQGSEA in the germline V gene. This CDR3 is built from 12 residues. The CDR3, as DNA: TGCAGCGTTGCCGGGGCAGGGGAGGGCTACACCTTC. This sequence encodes CSVAGAGEGYTF.

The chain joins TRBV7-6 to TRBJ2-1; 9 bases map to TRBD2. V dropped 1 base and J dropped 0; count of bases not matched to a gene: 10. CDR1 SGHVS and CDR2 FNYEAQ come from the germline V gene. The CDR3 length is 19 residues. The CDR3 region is CASSLEQRGALSSYNEQFF. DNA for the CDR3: TGTGCCAGCAGCTTAGAGCAGCGGGGGGCTCTTAGCTCCTACAATGAGCAGTTCTTC.

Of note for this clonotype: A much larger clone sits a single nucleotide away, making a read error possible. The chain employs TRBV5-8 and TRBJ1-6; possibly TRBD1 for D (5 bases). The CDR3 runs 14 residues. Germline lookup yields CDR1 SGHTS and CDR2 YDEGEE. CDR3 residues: CASTPWGHNSSLHF. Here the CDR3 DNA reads TGTGCCAGCACCCCGTGGGGCCATAATTCATCCCTCCACTTT.

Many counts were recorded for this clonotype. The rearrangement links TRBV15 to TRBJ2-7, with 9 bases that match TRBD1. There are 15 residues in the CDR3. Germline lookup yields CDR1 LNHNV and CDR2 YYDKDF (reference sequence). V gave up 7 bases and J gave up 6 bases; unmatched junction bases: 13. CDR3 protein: CATNSAGTGNSEQYF. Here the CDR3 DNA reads TGTGCCACCAACAGTGCCGGGACAGGGAACTCCGAGCAGTACTTC.

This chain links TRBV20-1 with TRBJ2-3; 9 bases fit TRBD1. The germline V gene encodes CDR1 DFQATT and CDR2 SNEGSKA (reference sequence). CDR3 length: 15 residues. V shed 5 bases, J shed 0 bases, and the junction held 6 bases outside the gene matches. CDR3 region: CSAASGTGSTDTQYF. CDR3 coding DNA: TGCAGTGCTGCCTCCGGGACAGGGAGCACAGATACGCAGTATTTT.

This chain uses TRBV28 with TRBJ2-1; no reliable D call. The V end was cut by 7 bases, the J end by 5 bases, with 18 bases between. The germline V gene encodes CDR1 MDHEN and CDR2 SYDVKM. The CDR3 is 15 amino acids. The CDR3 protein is CASNSHGLLDNEQFF. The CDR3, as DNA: TGTGCCAGCAACTCACACGGCCTCCTTGACAATGAGCAGTTCTTC.

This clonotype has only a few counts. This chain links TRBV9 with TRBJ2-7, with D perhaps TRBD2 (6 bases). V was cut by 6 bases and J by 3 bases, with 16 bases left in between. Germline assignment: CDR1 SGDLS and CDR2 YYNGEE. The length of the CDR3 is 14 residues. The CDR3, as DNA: TGTGCCAGCACCCCGCGGGGAATGGGCTACGAGCAGTACTTC. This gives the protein CASTPRGMGYEQYF.

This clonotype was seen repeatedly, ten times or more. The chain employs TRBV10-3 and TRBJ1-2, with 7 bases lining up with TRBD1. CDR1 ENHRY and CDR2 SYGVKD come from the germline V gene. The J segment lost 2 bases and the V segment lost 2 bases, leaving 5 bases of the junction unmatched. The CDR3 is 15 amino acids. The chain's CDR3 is CAISETVQGNYGYTF. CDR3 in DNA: TGTGCCATCAGTGAGACAGTACAGGGGAACTATGGCTACACCTTC.

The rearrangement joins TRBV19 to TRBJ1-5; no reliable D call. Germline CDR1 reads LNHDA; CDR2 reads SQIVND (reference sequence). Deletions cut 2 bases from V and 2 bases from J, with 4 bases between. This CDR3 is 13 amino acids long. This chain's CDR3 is CASSIYGNQPQHF. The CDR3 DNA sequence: TGTGCCAGTAGTATATATGGCAATCAGCCCCAGCATTTT.

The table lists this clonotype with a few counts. CDR3 DNA sequence: TGTGCCAGCAGCTACCAAGGACAAGACAATGAGCAGTTCTTC. Protein: CASSYQGQDNEQFF. This rearrangement joins TRBV11-2 to TRBJ2-1; tentative D call: TRBD1 (5 bases). Trimming stripped 4 bases from V and 5 bases from J, with 12 bases between. The CDR3 totals 14 residues. CDR1 and CDR2 from the germline V gene are SGHAT and FQNNGV.

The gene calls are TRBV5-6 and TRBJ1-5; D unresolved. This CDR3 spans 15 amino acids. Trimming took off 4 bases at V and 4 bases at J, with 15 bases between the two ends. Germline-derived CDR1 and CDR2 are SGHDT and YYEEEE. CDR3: CASSPRRIGNQPQHF. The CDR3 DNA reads TGTGCCAGCAGCCCACGGAGAATTGGAAATCAGCCCCAGCATTTT.